This T cell receptor (beta chain) stems from a study of early T cells in non-severe SARS-CoV-2 infection. One entry per CDR3 protein results from TCRdb running MiXCR on the 5' RACE reads. The sample includes about 37,000 distinct CDR3 sequences, 7.5% to 9% of them seen just once. Trimming shortened V by 3 bases and J by 0 bases, and 6 bases separated the two germline ends. CDR1 is DFQATT, CDR2 SNEGSKA, per germline (reference sequence). This CDR3 region has 14 residues. This clonotype has just a few counts. This clonotype was sampled from an adult who was a healthcare worker with PCR-confirmed SARS-CoV-2 infection or an uninfected control (not recorded which). The chain has TRBV20-1 and TRBJ2-6; no definite D call. The sequencing used whole blood, collected at baseline. CDR3 nucleotides: TGCAGTGCTAGCGAAACCTCTGGGGCCAACGTCCTGACTTTC. Translation: CSASETSGANVLTF.